This TCR beta chain was recorded in a study of blood T cell repertoires in COVID-19. For the study at large: From T cells, B-cell-depleted T cells, or PBMCs came the material, which was cDNA or gDNA.

Some clones are missing from TCRdb's copy, which holds only in-frame ones; the method was immunoSEQ multiplex PCR. The sample contains approximately 97,000 clones, more than 75% of which appear only once. This CDR3 comprises 12 residues. J gave up 8 bases and V 6 bases, and 5 bases lay outside the gene matches. The chain uses TRBV12-3 or TRBV12-4 and TRBJ1-2, with TRBD1 matching over 8 bases. This clonotype was sampled from a man over 45 with active or convalescent COVID-19. The sequencing input was peripheral blood. The CDR3 DNA sequence: TGTGCCAGCAGCGGACAGGGAAACGGCTACACCTTC. Protein product: CASSGQGNGYTF.